Presented here are 19 T cell receptor beta chains from one specimen sequenced in a study of shared clonotypes between healthy human individuals. Method: immunoSEQ multiplex PCR; TCRdb's copy keeps in-frame clones and lacks some. The sample holds about 1.1 million clones, approximately 80% seen once. Material: memory CD4+ T cells from PBMCs. Documented subset: CD45RA-negative fraction. The receptors derive from a man between 18 and 29 years old in good health. Some clones in this sample may be carry-over from other donors' samples.

This clone was detected once. This rearrangement joins TRBV6-1 to TRBJ1-1; 8 positions match TRBD1. V was clipped by 4 bases and J by 5 bases; unmatched bases: 6. Germline V gives CDR1 MNHNS, CDR2 SASEGT. The CDR3 is 14 amino acids. CDR3 loop: CASSVSGGRTEAFF. In nucleotides, the CDR3 is TGTGCCAGCAGTGTATCAGGGGGCCGGACTGAAGCTTTCTTT.

This clone came up once. V is TRBV7-2 and J is TRBJ2-5; D ambiguous. Germline CDR1 and CDR2: SGHTA and FQGNSA. The CDR3 is 13 residues long. Trimming stripped 5 bases from V and 4 bases from J, with 11 bases between. CDR3 in amino acids: CASSLYLRETQYF. The CDR3 DNA reads TGTGCCAGCAGCCTGTATCTGCGAGAGACCCAGTACTTC.

The rearrangement uses TRBV2 and TRBJ2-4, with D possibly being TRBD2 (7 bases). V was clipped by 2 bases and J by 8 bases, with 10 bases between them. The CDR3 is made up of 13 amino acids. Germline lookup yields CDR1 SNHLY and CDR2 FYNNEI. Here the CDR3 DNA reads TGTGCCAGCAGTGAACAGGGGAGGGACATTCAGTACTTC. Translating it yields CASSEQGRDIQYF.

This clone was seen ten or more times. This chain uses TRBV7-2 with TRBJ2-1, with 9 bases lining up with TRBD1. Per the germline V gene, CDR1 is SGHTA and CDR2 is FQGNSA. This CDR3 is built from 14 residues. J lost 7 bases, V lost 2 bases, and 3 bases had no gene match. This CDR3 reads CASSLYGQGNEQFF. CDR3 DNA: TGTGCCAGCAGCTTATACGGACAGGGGAATGAGCAGTTCTTC.

The V gene is TRBV7-2, the J gene TRBJ2-7, with D possibly being TRBD1 or TRBD2 (6 bases each). Germline CDR1 is SGHTA and CDR2 is FQGNSA. This CDR3 is 14 amino acids long. Between the trimmed V and J ends, which lost 1 base and 2 bases, there was a span of 9 bases. CDR3 in amino acids: CASSLEGGAYEQYF. The CDR3 DNA reads TGTGCCAGCAGCTTAGAGGGGGGAGCCTACGAGCAGTACTTC.

V gene TRBV7-2 combines with J gene TRBJ1-3; D is perhaps TRBD1 (6 bases). Trimming removed 3 bases at V and 4 bases at J, with 19 bases between. CDR1 and CDR2 (germline): SGHTA, FQGNSA. The CDR3 runs 17 residues. DNA of the CDR3: TGTGCCAGCAGCTTCCGAGCGACCGGGACATCAGGAAACACCATATATTTT. This encodes CASSFRATGTSGNTIYF.

This sequence joins TRBV15 and TRBJ2-2; D not resolved. The CDR3 totals 16 residues. V lost 0 bases and J lost 4, with 12 bases in between. CDR1 and CDR2 from the germline V gene are LNHNV and YYDKDF (reference sequence). For the CDR3, the DNA is TGTGCCACCAGCAGAGATAAACCTAGACCCACCGGGGAGCTGTTTTTT. Its protein is CATSRDKPRPTGELFF. Full variable domain (rest looked up from reference TRBV15 and TRBJ2-2): DAMVIQNPRYQVTQFGKPVTLSCSQTLNHNVMYWYQQKSSQAPKLLFHYYDKDFNNEADTPDNFQSRRPNTSFCFLDIRSPGLGDTAMYLCATSRDKPRPTGELFFGEGSRLTVL.

This clone was seen many times. The V and J genes are TRBV9 and TRBJ2-1; TRBD2 agrees at 7 bases. The CDR3 runs to 14 residues. In germline, CDR1 is SGDLS, CDR2 YYNGEE. V shed 5 bases and J 7 bases; nucleotides not matched to a gene: 9. The CDR3 loop reads CASRPWEGGNEQFF. Written as DNA, the CDR3 is TGTGCCAGCAGACCCTGGGAGGGAGGGAATGAGCAGTTCTTC.

The sample holds one count of this clone. The chain uses TRBV27 and TRBJ2-7, with 9 bases that match TRBD1. V lost 4 bases and J lost 4; bases outside the gene matches: 8. The CDR3 loop spans 15 amino acids. Germline V gene lookup returns CDR1 MNHEY and CDR2 SMNVEV (reference sequence). In nucleotides, the CDR3 is TGTGCCAGCAGTTCCCGGGGGACAGGGAGGTACGAGCAGTACTTC. As protein: CASSSRGTGRYEQYF.

CDR3 nucleotides: TGTGCCAGCTCACCGACCACATACAATGAGCAGTTCTTC. Residues: CASSPTTYNEQFF. The chain is built from TRBV18 and TRBJ2-1; no reliable D call. The ends were cut back, 3 bases at V and 4 bases at J, with 7 bases in the middle. The CDR3 runs 13 residues. CDR1 KGHSH and CDR2 LQKENI come from the germline V gene.

The gene calls are TRBV10-3 and TRBJ2-7; 8 positions match TRBD1. This CDR3 has 15 amino acids. V trimming: 0 bases; J trimming: 5 bases; junction bases outside the gene matches: 6. In germline, CDR1 is ENHRY, CDR2 SYGVKD. The CDR3 region has the DNA TGTGCCATCAGTGAGTCGGCAGGGGGCAAAGACGAGCAGTACTTC. Translated, it gives CAISESAGGKDEQYF.

The rearrangement uses TRBV30 and TRBJ2-5, with a weak D call TRBD1 (7 bases). The J call may be mistaken, given a closer DNA end match to TRBJ2-7. Germline V gene data show CDR1 as GTSNPN and CDR2 as SVGIG (reference sequence). CDR3 length: 19 residues. The CDR3 DNA follows: TGTGCCTGGAGGAAAGAGCAGGGGGGTGAGGTCTGGTGGGCCTACGAGCAGTACTTC. It is translated as CAWRKEQGGEVWWAYEQYF.

The count of this clone is one. V usage is TRBV30 and J usage is TRBJ1-1, with 8 nucleotides matching TRBD1. The junction had 10 bases not matched to a gene; V was cut back by 4 bases and J by 3 bases. The germline CDR1 and CDR2 sequences are GTSNPN and SVGIG (reference sequence). CDR3 length: 15 amino acids. The CDR3 nucleotides read TGTGCCTGGAATCTGAGGGGCAGGGGGCACACTGAAGCTTTCTTT. This encodes CAWNLRGRGHTEAFF.

V gene TRBV11-2 combines with J gene TRBJ2-2; tentatively, D is TRBD1 (6 bases). This CDR3 has 16 amino acids. Germline V gene sequence: CDR1 SGHAT, CDR2 FQNNGV. Trimming removed 5 bases at V and 2 bases at J, with 15 bases between. In DNA form, the CDR3 reads TGTGCCAGCAGCCCCCTCGCAGGGGCAAACACCGGGGAGCTGTTTTTT. Encoded protein: CASSPLAGANTGELFF.

This chain connects TRBV21-1 to TRBJ2-3; the table's D call, TRBD2, has no DNA check behind it. TRBV21-1 is listed as a pseudogene. This CDR3 region has 17 residues. CDR3 nucleotides: TGTGCCAGTCCCACCTTGGAGAAGCGGGGTTGCACAGATACGCAGTATTTT. Translation: CASPTLEKRGCTDTQYF.

This clone was recorded once. This chain uses TRBV6-4 with TRBJ1-2; D not resolved. This CDR3 spans 16 amino acids. The V end was cut by 3 bases, the J end by 4 bases, with 18 bases between. From germline, CDR1 is MRHNA and CDR2 SNTAGT. CDR3 nucleotide sequence: TGTGCCAGCAGTGAAAGTAGCCTGACCGCAGGCTATGGCTACACCTTC. This codes for CASSESSLTAGYGYTF.

The chain uses TRBV9 and TRBJ2-1, with 7 bases identical to TRBD2. This CDR3 has 15 residues. Per germline, CDR1 SGDLS and CDR2 YYNGEE. V lost 3 bases, J lost 3 bases, and 6 bases stayed unmatched. CDR3: CASSAGLGDYNEQFF. CDR3 DNA sequence: TGTGCCAGCAGCGCCGGACTAGGGGACTACAATGAGCAGTTCTTC. Full variable domain (remainder filled in from reference TRBV9 and TRBJ2-1): DSGVTQTPKHLITATGQRVTLRCSPRSGDLSVYWYQQSLDQGLQFLIQYYNGEERAKGNILERFSAQQFPDLHSELNLSSLELGDSALYFCASSAGLGDYNEQFFGPGTRLTVL.

This clone was seen a handful of times. The chain couples TRBV29-1 to TRBJ1-2, with unresolved D. The CDR3 has 12 amino acids. In germline, CDR1 is SQVTM, CDR2 ANQGSEA. Trimming shortened V by 4 bases and J by 1 base, and 7 bases separated the two germline ends. CDR3 loop: CSVGYSNYGYTF. The CDR3 DNA follows: TGCAGCGTTGGCTACAGTAACTATGGCTACACCTTC.

This clone was found once. DNA for the CDR3: TGTGCCAGCAGAAAGCCTCAAGAGACCCAGTACTTC. This gives the protein CASRKPQETQYF. The V gene is TRBV7-9, the J gene TRBJ2-5; D not certain. This CDR3 is 12 amino acids long. CDR1 and CDR2 from the germline V gene are SEHNR and FQNEAQ (reference sequence). The V end lost 6 bases, the J end lost 2 bases, and 7 bases lay between the germline ends. Together with reference TRBV7-9 and TRBJ2-5, the CDR3 gives the full variable domain: DTGVSQNPRHKITKRGQNVTFRCDPISEHNRLYWYRQTLGQGPEFLTYFQNEAQLEKSRLLSDRFSAERPKGSFSTLEIQRTEQGDSAMYLCASRKPQETQYFGPGTRLLVL.